A selection of T cell receptor beta chains follows, all from one sample in a study of T cell changes during pregnancy in multiple sclerosis. The protocol was immunoSEQ multiplex PCR, while the TCRdb copy is restricted to in-frame clones and leaves out a portion. The data contain 65,000 to 90,000 clones, 91% of them seen just once; the ten biggest clones take up 3% to 4.5%. The source material was PBMCs, sampled in the first trimester of pregnancy. Source of these receptors: a female donor in good health, serving as a control in a pregnancy study. Some clones in this sample may be carry-over from other donors' samples. CDR3s include the opening cysteine and the closing phenylalanine or tryptophan. D genes are given only for firm matches.

j_gene | v_gene | d_gene | CDR3nt | CDR3aa
TRBJ2-3 | TRBV7-2 | - | TGTGCCAGCAGCTTAGCCGGGCAGGGTCGTTCAGATACGCAGTATTTT | CASSLAGQGRSDTQYF
TRBJ1-6 | TRBV6-5 | - | TGTGCCAGCAGTTACGCGGGGGTGGCAGCTTCGCCCCTCCACTTT | CASSYAGVAASPLHF
TRBJ2-5 | TRBV19 | - | TGTGCCAGTAAGGGGCGGGATTTAGAGACCCAGTACTTC | CASKGRDLETQYF
TRBJ2-3 | TRBV29-1 | TRBD1 | TGCAGCGGACGGGACAGGGCAGATACGCAGTATTTT | CSGRDRADTQYF
TRBJ2-4 | TRBV6-5 | - | TGTGCCAGCAGTCTCCAGGGATCCATTCAGTACTTC | CASSLQGSIQYF
TRBJ2-3 | TRBV4-2 | TRBD2 | TGTGCCAGCAGCCAAGAGGTAGCGGGAGGGCCTAGGGGGAGCACAGATACGCAGTATTTT | CASSQEVAGGPRGSTDTQYF
TRBJ2-5 | TRBV10-1 | TRBD2 | TGCGCCAGCAGCGGACTAGCGGGAGAATTATTGGAGACCCAGTACTTC | CASSGLAGELLETQYF
TRBJ1-6 | TRBV6-4 | TRBD1 | TGTGCCAGCAGTGAGGGACAGGGTAATTCACCCCTCCACTTT | CASSEGQGNSPLHF
TRBJ1-2 | TRBV27 | TRBD1 | TGTGCCAGCAGTTTAAGGTTCGGACAGGGGAACGGCTACACCTTC | CASSLRFGQGNGYTF
TRBJ1-2 | TRBV4-2 | - | TGTGCCAGCAGCCAAGACCTCTCAGGGGACTATGGCTACACCTTC | CASSQDLSGDYGYTF
TRBJ1-3 | TRBV2 | - | TGTGCCAGCAGCCCGACAGTGGCGCGTGGAAACACCATATATTTT | CASSPTVARGNTIYF
TRBJ2-7 | TRBV28 | TRBD1 | TGTGCCAGCAGTTCGCGGGACAGGCTCTACGAGCAGTACTTC | CASSSRDRLYEQYF
TRBJ2-4 | TRBV7-8 | TRBD1 | TGTGCCAGCAGCTCCATCAGGGGACAGGGAATAGCCAAAAACATTCAGTACTTC | CASSSIRGQGIAKNIQYF
TRBJ1-4 | TRBV19 | TRBD1 | TGTGCCAGTAGCAATAGCCGGGACAGGGGGCATGAAACTAATGAAAAACTGTTTTTT | CASSNSRDRGHETNEKLFF
TRBJ1-1 | TRBV5-4 | TRBD1 | TGTGCCAGCAGCTCAACAGGGGCCCTAAAAATCACTGAAGCTTTCTTT | CASSSTGALKITEAFF
TRBJ1-1 | TRBV6-5 | TRBD1 | TGTGCCAGCAGTTACTCGATGGCAGGGGGGACTGAAGCTTTCTTT | CASSYSMAGGTEAFF
TRBJ2-3 | TRBV27 | - | TGTGCCAGCAGTTTAGGGCCCCTAGCGAATACGCAGTATTTT | CASSLGPLANTQYF
TRBJ2-3 | TRBV29-1 | TRBD1 | TGCAGCGTTGCGCTACAGGGGGCGAGAGATACGCAGTATTTT | CSVALQGARDTQYF